One sample yielded the 19 T cell receptor beta chains listed below, sequenced in a study of radiation and T cells in renal cell carcinoma. Some clones are missing from TCRdb's copy, which holds only in-frame ones; the method was immunoSEQ multiplex PCR. The sample includes tens of thousands of clones, 75% to 90% of them seen just once. Time point: blood 2 weeks post-SBRT. Treatment reported: 15 Gy SBRT to primary tumor, nephrectomy 4 weeks later. The sample was blood, taken from a patient whose treatment included radiotherapy and nephrectomy. These receptors all stem from a woman in her 70s with renal cell carcinoma.

The V call is TRBV5-6, the J call TRBJ2-5; a possible D gene is TRBD2 (5 bases). Germline V gives CDR1 SGHDT, CDR2 YYEEEE. The V and J ends lost 2 bases and 4 bases respectively, with 12 bases between them. The CDR3 extends over 14 amino acids. The CDR3 DNA follows: TGTGCCAGCAGCTTAGGGCTAGCTTCAGAGACCCAGTACTTC. This codes for CASSLGLASETQYF. Combining the CDR3 with reference TRBV5-6 and TRBJ2-5 gives the whole variable domain DAGVTQSPTHLIKTRGQQVTLRCSPKSGHDTVSWYQQALGQGPQFIFQYYEEEERQRGNFPDRFSGHQFPNYSSELNVNALLLGDSALYLCASSLGLASETQYFGPGTRLLVL.

The V and J genes are TRBV5-4 and TRBJ2-2; 9 bases line up with TRBD1. Germline V gives CDR1 SGHNT, CDR2 YYREEE (reference sequence). This CDR3 region has 16 residues. The V and J ends lost 4 bases and 3 bases, in that order; junction bases with no gene match: 7. CDR3 region: CASSTWTGEDTGELFF. CDR3 DNA: TGTGCCAGCAGCACCTGGACAGGGGAGGACACCGGGGAGCTGTTTTTT.

The V call is TRBV28, the J call TRBJ1-3; D not certain. CDR3 length: 13 amino acids. From germline, CDR1 is MDHEN and CDR2 SYDVKM. Trimming stripped 2 bases from V and 1 base from J, with 3 bases between. CDR3 bases: TGTGCCAGCAGTTTACCTTCTGGAAACACCATATATTTT. Translated: CASSLPSGNTIYF.

The chain employs TRBV5-1 and TRBJ2-1, with TRBD2 matching over 14 bases. In germline, CDR1 is SGHRS, CDR2 YFSETQ. This CDR3 spans 17 amino acids. The ends lost 0 bases at V and 7 bases at J; junction bases unmatched: 6. This chain's CDR3 is CASSLALTSGRENEQFF. The CDR3 nucleotides are TGCGCCAGCAGCTTGGCCCTGACTAGCGGGAGGGAAAATGAGCAGTTCTTC. The full variable domain, in which reference TRBV5-1 and TRBJ2-1 provide the parts outside the CDR3, is KAGVTQTPRYLIKTRGQQVTLSCSPISGHRSVSWYQQTPGQGLQFLFEYFSETQRNKGNFPGRFSGRQFSNSRSEMNVSTLELGDSALYLCASSLALTSGRENEQFFGPGTRLTVL.

This clone has just one count. The chain is built from TRBV27 and TRBJ2-3; 13 bases align to TRBD2. V shed 2 bases, J shed 2 bases, and the junction held 4 bases outside the gene matches. The CDR3 sequence is 17 residues long. Germline assignment: CDR1 MNHEY and CDR2 SMNVEV (reference sequence). CDR3: CASSLRLAGGDTDTQYF. CDR3 bases: TGTGCCAGCAGTTTAAGACTAGCGGGGGGAGACACAGATACGCAGTATTTT.

The chain has TRBV7-9 and TRBJ2-3, with 11 bases that match TRBD2. Losses at the gene ends were 3 bases for V and 4 bases for J; bases not matched to a gene: 3. From germline, CDR1 is SEHNR and CDR2 FQNEAQ (reference sequence). CDR3 length: 15 residues. Here the CDR3 DNA reads TGTGCCAGCAGCTTTAGCGGGGGGGCCGCAGATACGCAGTATTTT. Protein: CASSFSGGAADTQYF.

This clone was observed a few times. V is TRBV6-5 and J is TRBJ1-2; D is uncertain. CDR3 length: 15 residues. Trimming shortened V by 0 bases and J by 4 bases, and 12 bases separated the two germline ends. Germline V gene sequence: CDR1 MNHEY, CDR2 SVGAGI. In DNA form, the CDR3 reads TGTGCCAGCAGTTACTCGGGCGCAGAAGGCTATGGCTACACCTTC. Encoded protein: CASSYSGAEGYGYTF.

This clone was counted a few times. The chain joins TRBV19 to TRBJ2-4, with TRBD1 matching 9 bases. Germline loops: CDR1 LNHDA, CDR2 SQIVND (reference sequence). J was trimmed by 9 bases and V by 8 bases; bases with no gene match: 8. This CDR3 contains 13 residues. The CDR3 DNA reads as TGTGCCAGTGCGGGACAGGGAGTCAGCATTCAGTACTTC. It codes for CASAGQGVSIQYF.

This clone turned up a few times. The chain joins TRBV9 to TRBJ2-2; D is uncertain. Between the trimmed V and J ends, which lost 3 bases and 5 bases, there was a span of 5 bases. Germline V gives CDR1 SGDLS, CDR2 YYNGEE. The CDR3 covers 12 residues. The CDR3 DNA reads as TGTGCCAGCAGCGGGAATACCGGGGAGCTGTTTTTT. This codes for CASSGNTGELFF. The complete variable domain, with remaining parts taken from reference TRBV9 and TRBJ2-2, reads DSGVTQTPKHLITATGQRVTLRCSPRSGDLSVYWYQQSLDQGLQFLIQYYNGEERAKGNILERFSAQQFPDLHSELNLSSLELGDSALYFCASSGNTGELFFGEGSRLTVL.

This clone showed up just a few times. V usage is TRBV2 and J usage is TRBJ2-7; a possible D gene is TRBD1 (6 bases). Trimming removed 9 bases at V and 0 bases at J, with 15 bases between. The CDR3 is 14 residues long. The germline gives CDR1 SNHLY, CDR2 FYNNEI. This CDR3 reads CARSGTRVSYEQYF. The CDR3 DNA reads as TGTGCCAGATCTGGGACAAGGGTCTCCTACGAGCAGTACTTC.

This chain links TRBV5-1 with TRBJ1-3; 10 nucleotides align to TRBD1. Germline V CDR1 and CDR2: SGHRS, YFSETQ. This CDR3 comprises 17 residues. Unmatched junction bases numbered 6, after V lost 3 bases and J lost 0 bases. CDR3 sequence reads: CASSWGQGPYSGNTIYF. Written as DNA, the CDR3 is TGCGCCAGCAGCTGGGGACAGGGGCCTTACTCTGGAAACACCATATATTTT.

The chain uses TRBV4-1 and TRBJ2-7, with 14 bases lining up with TRBD2. V lost 3 bases, J lost 7 bases, and 11 bases stayed unmatched. Germline V gene sequence: CDR1 MGHRA, CDR2 YSYEKL. This CDR3 comprises 17 residues. The CDR3 DNA sequence: TGCGCCAGCAGCCAGGAACCGGGACTAGCGGGAGCAGAAGAGCAGTACTTC. Protein product: CASSQEPGLAGAEEQYF.

This clone was detected only a few times. The J gene is TRBJ1-5, the V gene TRBV9; no clear D gene. The V gene's germline CDR1 is SGDLS and CDR2 YYNGEE. The CDR3 has 14 residues. V dropped 0 bases and J dropped 6 bases, with 10 bases sitting between them. CDR3 nucleotides: TGTGCCAGCAGCGTAGGCCCTTGGGGTCAGCCCCAGCATTTT. It yields the protein CASSVGPWGQPQHF.

The chain has TRBV6-7 and TRBJ2-6; D not certain. TRBV6-7 is reported as an ORF; its role is uncertain. This CDR3 has 12 residues. V was shortened by 8 bases and J by 0 bases, with 2 bases between the two germline ends. Written as DNA, the CDR3 is TGTGCCAGCGGCTCTGGGGCCAACGTCCTGACTTTC. Its protein is CASGSGANVLTF.

The rearrangement links TRBV2 to TRBJ2-3; 9 nucleotides agree with TRBD2. V dropped 2 bases and J dropped 8; count of bases not matched to a gene: 14. The CDR3 is 17 residues long. CDR1 and CDR2 from the germline V gene are SNHLY and FYNNEI. The CDR3 DNA follows: TGTGCCAGCAGTGAACGATTGGGCGGGAGGGTCGGAAGTACGCAGTATTTT. Translating gives CASSERLGGRVGSTQYF.

CDR3 DNA: TGCGCCAGCGCCAGGGATGGTACATACAATGAGCAGTTCTTC. Its translation is CASARDGTYNEQFF. J is TRBJ2-1 and V is TRBV5-1, with D possibly matching TRBD1 (5 bases). Germline assignment: CDR1 SGHRS and CDR2 YFSETQ. The CDR3 contains 14 residues. V gave up 7 bases and J gave up 4 bases, with 15 bases separating them.

The chain joins TRBV7-9 to TRBJ2-3; D is uncertain. CDR1 is SEHNR, CDR2 FQNEAQ, per germline (reference sequence). With 2 bases removed from V and 4 bases from J, the gap between germline ends came to 10 bases. This CDR3 has 14 amino acids. The CDR3 reads CASSLLDLADTQYF. The CDR3 DNA follows: TGTGCCAGCAGCTTACTAGATCTCGCAGATACGCAGTATTTT.

The chain recombines TRBV5-1 with TRBJ2-3, with D tentatively TRBD1 (6 bases). Trimming cost V 6 bases and J 3 bases, with 17 bases left between them. The CDR3 is 15 residues long. Germline V CDR1 and CDR2: SGHRS, YFSETQ. CDR3 sequence reads: CASTKEQGETDTQYF. CDR3 nucleotides: TGCGCCAGCACCAAGGAACAGGGTGAAACAGATACGCAGTATTTT.

V gene TRBV5-6 combines with J gene TRBJ1-5; weak D call: TRBD1 (5 bases). Between the trimmed V and J ends, which lost 4 bases and 4 bases, there was a span of 12 bases. The CDR3 runs 14 residues. The germline V gene has CDR1 SGHDT and CDR2 YYEEEE. The CDR3 DNA follows: TGTGCCAGCAGCCTCGGGACGGGTAATCAGCCCCAGCATTTT. Protein sequence: CASSLGTGNQPQHF.